The rows below give T cell receptor beta chains drawn from one sample of a study of cytomegalovirus exposure and HLA in healthy donors. The data were produced by immunoSEQ multiplex PCR, yet TCRdb's version contains in-frame clones alone and is incomplete. This table has about 150,000 clones, around 60% appearing once. What was sequenced was PBMCs. All receptors come from a woman aged 60-75 years in good health and CMV-seropositive. Both conserved end residues are part of each CDR3. The D gene is left open where the match is weak. A row's size may be missing; if present it is once, few, many or a size class.

clone_size: .; v_call: TRBV28; j_call: TRBJ2-1; d_call: TRBD2; cdr3_nt: TGTGCCAGCAGAACTAGCGGGAGTCCCCACAATGAGCAGTTCTTC; cdr3_aa: CASRTSGSPHNEQFF
clone_size: few; v_call: TRBV7-2; j_call: TRBJ2-6; d_call: .; cdr3_nt: TGTGCCAGCAGCCCGGGGTTCTCTGGGGCCAACGTCCTGACTTTC; cdr3_aa: CASSPGFSGANVLTF
clone_size: .; v_call: TRBV6-5; j_call: TRBJ2-7; d_call: TRBD1; cdr3_nt: TGTGCCAGCAGTTACTCGGCAGGGGGCATGACCTACGAGCAGTACTTC; cdr3_aa: CASSYSAGGMTYEQYF
clone_size: .; v_call: TRBV7-9; j_call: TRBJ1-4; d_call: .; cdr3_nt: TGTGCCAGCAGCGAAAGCTTAGGGACTGGTGAAAAACTGTTTTTT; cdr3_aa: CASSESLGTGEKLFF
clone_size: few; v_call: TRBV6-5; j_call: TRBJ1-1; d_call: .; cdr3_nt: TGTGCCAGCAGTCCCCCCGGCAGGCTGAACACTGAAGCTTTCTTT; cdr3_aa: CASSPPGRLNTEAFF
clone_size: once; v_call: TRBV28; j_call: TRBJ2-7; d_call: TRBD2; cdr3_nt: TGTGCCTGCCGGGAGCGGGGGACCTACGAGCAGTACTTC; cdr3_aa: CACRERGTYEQYF
clone_size: .; v_call: TRBV28; j_call: TRBJ2-7; d_call: TRBD1; cdr3_nt: TGTGCCAGCAGTGAACCGGGACAGGGGCGATGCGAGCAGTACTTC; cdr3_aa: CASSEPGQGRCEQYF
clone_size: .; v_call: TRBV6-5; j_call: TRBJ2-5; d_call: .; cdr3_nt: TGTGCCAGCAGTTACTCTCCGGGAGAGACCCAGTACTTC; cdr3_aa: CASSYSPGETQYF
clone_size: .; v_call: TRBV10-3; j_call: TRBJ2-1; d_call: .; cdr3_nt: TGTGCCATCAGTGAGTCGGGGGGGCAGGGCGAGCAGTTCTTC; cdr3_aa: CAISESGGQGEQFF
clone_size: .; v_call: TRBV18; j_call: TRBJ1-1; d_call: .; cdr3_nt: TGTGCCAGCTCACCAGATCAGGGACTCGTTGAAGCTTTCTTT; cdr3_aa: CASSPDQGLVEAFF
clone_size: .; v_call: TRBV10-3; j_call: TRBJ2-3; d_call: .; cdr3_nt: TGTGCCATCAGTGACGAGGGTGCTAGCACAGATACGCAGTATTTT; cdr3_aa: CAISDEGASTDTQYF
clone_size: .; v_call: TRBV6-1; j_call: TRBJ2-7; d_call: TRBD2; cdr3_nt: TGTGCCAGCAGTGAAAGGTCTAGCGGTGCCTACGAGCAGTACTTC; cdr3_aa: CASSERSSGAYEQYF
clone_size: .; v_call: TRBV4-1; j_call: TRBJ2-7; d_call: TRBD2; cdr3_nt: TGCGCCAGCAGCCAACTTAGCGGGAGGACGTACGAGCAGTACTTC; cdr3_aa: CASSQLSGRTYEQYF
clone_size: .; v_call: TRBV5-1; j_call: TRBJ2-3; d_call: TRBD2; cdr3_nt: TGCGCCAGCAGCCCCGGACTAGCGGGAGGCCCTAGCACAGATACGCAGTATTTT; cdr3_aa: CASSPGLAGGPSTDTQYF
clone_size: .; v_call: TRBV9; j_call: TRBJ2-7; d_call: .; cdr3_nt: TGTGCCAGCAGCGTATTTCCTACGGTTTTCTACGAGCAGTACTTC; cdr3_aa: CASSVFPTVFYEQYF
clone_size: few; v_call: TRBV19; j_call: TRBJ2-3; d_call: .; cdr3_nt: TGTGCCAGTAGTATAGCAACAGGGCAGTCCGCAGATACGCAGTATTTT; cdr3_aa: CASSIATGQSADTQYF
clone_size: few; v_call: TRBV7-2; j_call: TRBJ2-2; d_call: TRBD2; cdr3_nt: TGTGCCAGCAGCCTGAACCCGGGGCTAGCGGCGAACACCGGGGAGCTGTTTTTT; cdr3_aa: CASSLNPGLAANTGELFF
clone_size: .; v_call: TRBV7-7; j_call: TRBJ2-2; d_call: TRBD1; cdr3_nt: TGTGCCAGCAGCTTAGGGACAGGGGGTTCCGGGGAGCTGTTTTTT; cdr3_aa: CASSLGTGGSGELFF
clone_size: .; v_call: TRBV6-5; j_call: TRBJ1-3; d_call: .; cdr3_nt: TGTGCCAGCAGTGACGACAGCTCTGGAAACACCATATATTTT; cdr3_aa: CASSDDSSGNTIYF
clone_size: few; v_call: TRBV5-1; j_call: TRBJ2-1; d_call: .; cdr3_nt: TGCGCCAGCAGCACCGACATATCGATCTACAATGAGCAGTTCTTC; cdr3_aa: CASSTDISIYNEQFF
clone_size: few; v_call: TRBV11-3; j_call: TRBJ2-1; d_call: TRBD1; cdr3_nt: TGTGCCAGCAGCTTAGGGGGGACAGGGGGATTTTACAATGAGCAGTTCTTC; cdr3_aa: CASSLGGTGGFYNEQFF
clone_size: .; v_call: TRBV19; j_call: TRBJ2-7; d_call: .; cdr3_nt: TGTGCCAGTAGTCACCGACAGGGAGGCTACGAGCAGTACTTC; cdr3_aa: CASSHRQGGYEQYF